The 6 T cell receptor beta chains reported below all come from one sample, sequenced in a study of technical replicates of blood from a handful of donors. Libraries were prepared by immunoSEQ multiplex PCR; TCRdb keeps only in-frame clonotypes and omits some of them. In the table there are about 62,000 clones, about 89% of which are singletons. Specimen: PBMCs. The receptors stem from a human donor in good health. Some clones in this sample may be carry-over from other donors' samples.

The V and J genes are TRBV21-1 and TRBJ1-2; the D call of TRBD1 is as the table states it, not checked on the DNA. TRBV21-1 is an annotated pseudogene. This CDR3 spans 14 amino acids. The CDR3 is CASSRTGDSYGYTF. The DNA for the CDR3 is TGTGCCAGTTCCCGGACAGGGGATTCCTATGGCTACACCTTC.

V and J are TRBV4-3 and TRBJ2-3, with 7 bases lining up with TRBD2. The V gene end was trimmed by 0 bases and the J gene end by 5 bases; junction bases not matched to a gene: 8. Germline V lookup: CDR1 LGHNA, CDR2 YSLEER. The CDR3 is 16 amino acids. The chain's CDR3 is CASSQDWGGVKDTQYF. In DNA, the CDR3 is TGCGCCAGCAGCCAAGATTGGGGGGGGGTTAAAGATACGCAGTATTTT.

This clone appeared once. The gene calls are TRBV5-4 and TRBJ1-2, with 7 bases aligning to TRBD1. There are 14 residues in the CDR3. Germline-derived CDR1 and CDR2 are SGHNT and YYREEE (reference sequence). Losses at the gene ends were 4 bases for V and 3 bases for J; bases not matched to a gene: 6. In DNA form, the CDR3 reads TGTGCCAGCAGCCGTAAAGACAGGGACTATGGCTACACCTTC. Protein sequence: CASSRKDRDYGYTF.

This clone was observed a few times. This chain links TRBV5-1 with TRBJ2-5, with TRBD1 matching 9 bases. The V gene end was trimmed by 1 base and the J gene end by 4 bases; junction bases not matched to a gene: 11. Looked up from germline, CDR1 is SGHRS and CDR2 is YFSETQ. This CDR3 is 17 amino acids long. The CDR3 bases are TGCGCCAGCAGCTTGTATTTCCCCACAGGGGGCACAGAGACCCAGTACTTC. It translates to CASSLYFPTGGTETQYF.

This sequence joins TRBV6-5 and TRBJ1-2, with 8 bases aligning to TRBD1. The V segment lost 6 bases and the J segment 6 bases; nucleotides outside the gene matches: 6. CDR1 and CDR2 from the germline V gene are MNHEY and SVGAGI. CDR3 length: 13 amino acids. The CDR3 loop reads CASSPQGGDGYTF. The CDR3 DNA is TGTGCCAGCAGCCCACAGGGGGGGGATGGCTACACCTTC.

The rearrangement links TRBV7-3 to TRBJ2-5; perhaps TRBD1 as D (5 bases). Trimming pared 5 bases from V and 3 bases from J, leaving 13 bases between. Germline V gives CDR1 SGHTA, CDR2 FQGTGA. There are 14 residues in the CDR3. CDR3 region: CASSLRGREETQYF. CDR3 bases: TGTGCCAGCAGCCTAAGAGGCAGGGAAGAGACCCAGTACTTC. Together with reference TRBV7-3 and TRBJ2-5, the CDR3 gives the full variable domain: GAGVSQTPSNKVTEKGKYVELRCDPISGHTALYWYRQSLGQGPEFLIYFQGTGAADDSGLPNDRFFAVRPEGSVSTLKIQRTERGDSAVYLCASSLRGREETQYFGPGTRLLVL.